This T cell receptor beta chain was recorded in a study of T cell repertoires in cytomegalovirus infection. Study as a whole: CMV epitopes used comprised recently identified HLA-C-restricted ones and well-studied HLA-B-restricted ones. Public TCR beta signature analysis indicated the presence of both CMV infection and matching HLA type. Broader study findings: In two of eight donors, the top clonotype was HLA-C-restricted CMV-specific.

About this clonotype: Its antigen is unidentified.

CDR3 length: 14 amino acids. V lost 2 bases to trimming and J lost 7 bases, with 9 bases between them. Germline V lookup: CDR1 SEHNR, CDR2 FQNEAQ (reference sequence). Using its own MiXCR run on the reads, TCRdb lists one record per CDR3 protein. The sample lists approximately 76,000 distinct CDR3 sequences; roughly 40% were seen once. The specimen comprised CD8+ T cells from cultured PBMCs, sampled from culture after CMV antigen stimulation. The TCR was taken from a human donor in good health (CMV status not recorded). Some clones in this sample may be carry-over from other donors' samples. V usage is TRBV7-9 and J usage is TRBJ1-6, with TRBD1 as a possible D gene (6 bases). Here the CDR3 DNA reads TGTGCCAGCAGCTTATACAGGGACAATTCACCCCTCCACTTT. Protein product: CASSLYRDNSPLHF. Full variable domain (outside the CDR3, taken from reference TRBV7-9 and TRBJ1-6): DTGVSQNPRHKITKRGQNVTFRCDPISEHNRLYWYRQTLGQGPEFLTYFQNEAQLEKSRLLSDRFSAERPKGSFSTLEIQRTEQGDSAMYLCASSLYRDNSPLHFGNGTRLTVT.